A single sample is the source of the 14 T cell receptor beta chains below, sequenced in a study of blood T cell repertoires in COVID-19. Data came from immunoSEQ multiplex PCR; TCRdb stores just in-frame clones and leaves some out. The table has tens of thousands of clones, about four fifths seen once. The sequencing sample was made of peripheral blood. These receptors all stem from a woman in her sixties or seventies with acute or convalescent COVID-19.

The V call is TRBV19, the J call TRBJ1-6; TRBD1 matches at 7 bases. With V trimmed by 6 bases and J by 0 bases, 11 bases remained unmatched. Per germline, CDR1 LNHDA and CDR2 SQIVND (reference sequence). The CDR3 consists of 18 residues. The CDR3 reads CASSRAGRQGSYNSPLHF. CDR3 in DNA: TGTGCCAGTAGCCGGGCAGGTCGACAGGGCTCCTATAATTCACCCCTCCACTTT.

The chain carries TRBV5-1 and TRBJ1-1, with D possibly matching TRBD1 (6 bases). Trimming shortened V by 4 bases and J by 0 bases, and 16 bases separated the two germline ends. Germline lookup yields CDR1 SGHRS and CDR2 YFSETQ. The CDR3 totals 16 residues. CDR3 in amino acids: CASSAGVGGMNTEAFF. In DNA form, the CDR3 reads TGCGCCAGCAGCGCGGGTGTAGGGGGTATGAACACTGAAGCTTTCTTT. Drawing the rest from reference TRBV5-1 and TRBJ1-1, the complete variable domain is KAGVTQTPRYLIKTRGQQVTLSCSPISGHRSVSWYQQTPGQGLQFLFEYFSETQRNKGNFPGRFSGRQFSNSRSEMNVSTLELGDSALYLCASSAGVGGMNTEAFFGQGTRLTVV.

The chain uses TRBV5-1 and TRBJ1-1; D is unresolved. The CDR3 totals 13 residues. The ends were cut back, 0 bases at V and 10 bases at J, with 13 bases in the middle. Germline values: CDR1 SGHRS, CDR2 YFSETQ. Written as DNA, the CDR3 is TGCGCCAGCAGCTTGGAGCGTGGCTTTTCAGCTTTCTTT. This codes for CASSLERGFSAFF.

The count of this clone is one. CDR3 bases: TGTGCCAGTTTAGGGACGGCAAGAGATAAAGGGGGTAATGAAAAACTGTTTTTT. Its translation is CASLGTARDKGGNEKLFF. This chain connects TRBV19 to TRBJ1-4; a weak D match, TRBD1 (6 bases). There are 18 residues in the CDR3. Germline V lookup: CDR1 LNHDA, CDR2 SQIVND (reference sequence). V was pared by 8 bases and J by 4 bases, with 26 bases between.

CDR3 nucleotides: TGTGCCAGTAGTAAGGAAAGGCAGGGGTTCTTGAACACTGAAGCTTTCTTT. This encodes CASSKERQGFLNTEAFF. This chain connects TRBV19 to TRBJ1-1, with D perhaps TRBD1 (6 bases). The CDR3 loop spans 17 amino acids. The ends were cut back, 4 bases at V and 0 bases at J, with 18 bases in the middle. The germline V gene has CDR1 LNHDA and CDR2 SQIVND (reference sequence).

A few counts support this clone. The chain carries TRBV7-2 and TRBJ2-3, with TRBD1 matching over 7 bases. The CDR3 is made up of 14 amino acids. The V and J ends lost 8 bases and 1 base, in that order; junction bases with no gene match: 6. Germline-derived CDR1 and CDR2 are SGHTA and FQGNSA. The CDR3 loop is CASEGARGTDTQYF. The CDR3 DNA reads TGTGCCAGCGAGGGGGCGAGGGGCACAGATACGCAGTATTTT.

The chain carries TRBV14 and TRBJ1-2; D gene unclear. The CDR3 totals 16 residues. Germline values: CDR1 SGHDN, CDR2 FVKESK. V was pared by 3 bases and J by 8 bases, with 22 bases between. The DNA for the CDR3 is TGTGCCAGCAGCCAGTTAAGTTCCGGTCTCTCTATCGGCTACACCTTC. Translation gives CASSQLSSGLSIGYTF.

The chain couples TRBV5-1 to TRBJ1-2; 9 nucleotides line up with TRBD1. Germline assignment: CDR1 SGHRS and CDR2 YFSETQ. The trim removed 2 bases at V and 3 bases at J, leaving 5 bases unmatched. The CDR3 is 15 amino acids. CDR3 in amino acids: CASSLATGGDYGYTF. The CDR3 bases are TGCGCCAGCAGCTTAGCAACAGGGGGCGACTATGGCTACACCTTC.

This chain connects TRBV2 to TRBJ2-2; D is perhaps TRBD2 (6 bases). V lost 6 bases and J lost 5, with 7 bases in between. CDR1 is SNHLY, CDR2 FYNNEI, per germline. The CDR3 contains 12 residues. This CDR3 is CASRRGTGELFF. DNA for the CDR3: TGTGCCAGCAGACGGGGGACCGGGGAGCTGTTTTTT. The full variable domain, in which reference TRBV2 and TRBJ2-2 provide the parts outside the CDR3, is EPEVTQTPSHQVTQMGQEVILRCVPISNHLYFYWYRQILGQKVEFLVSFYNNEISEKSEIFDDQFSVERPDGSNFTLKIRSTKLEDSAMYFCASRRGTGELFFGEGSRLTVL.

The genes are TRBV11-2 and TRBJ2-7; 8 nucleotides line up with TRBD2. Germline trimming cut 7 bases from V and 2 bases from J; bases unmatched to any gene: 10. Germline loops: CDR1 SGHAT, CDR2 FQNNGV. CDR3 length: 15 amino acids. CDR3 sequence (DNA): TGTGCCAGCACCCCATTCGGCGGGGGGCCCTACGAGCAGTACTTC. It encodes CASTPFGGGPYEQYF.

The chain is built from TRBV7-8 and TRBJ2-1; maybe TRBD2 (5 bases). From germline, CDR1 is SGHVS and CDR2 FQNEAQ. The CDR3 is 15 amino acids. V lost 0 bases, J lost 5 bases, and 11 bases lay in between. The CDR3 sequence is CASSLATPGNNEQFF. CDR3 bases: TGTGCCAGCAGCTTAGCAACCCCGGGAAACAATGAGCAGTTCTTC. Variable domain in full (rest from reference TRBV7-8 and TRBJ2-1): GAGVSQSPRYKVAKRGQDVALRCDPISGHVSLFWYQQALGQGPEFLTYFQNEAQLDKSGLPSDRFFAERPEGSVSTLKIQRTQQEDSAVYLCASSLATPGNNEQFFGPGTRLTVL.

The chain joins TRBV7-8 to TRBJ2-1; D remains unclear. Germline V CDR1 and CDR2: SGHVS, FQNEAQ. CDR3 size: 12 residues. V was pared by 11 bases and J by 5 bases, with 13 bases between. In DNA, the CDR3 is TGTGCCGTCGCGAAGTCCCACAATGAGCAGTTCTTC. It codes for CAVAKSHNEQFF.

This chain links TRBV5-1 with TRBJ2-5; 10 positions agree with TRBD2. This CDR3 has 16 residues. Unmatched junction bases numbered 8, after V lost 4 bases and J lost 2 bases. The germline gives CDR1 SGHRS, CDR2 YFSETQ. The CDR3 DNA sequence: TGCGCCAGCAGCCCTCAGCTAGCGGGGGTTCAAGAGACCCAGTACTTC. Protein sequence: CASSPQLAGVQETQYF.

V usage is TRBV4-1 and J usage is TRBJ2-7, with TRBD2 identical over 10 bases. CDR1 is MGHRA, CDR2 YSYEKL, per germline. The CDR3 has 16 amino acids. V was pared by 4 bases and J by 3 bases, with 9 bases of the junction left unmatched. CDR3 in DNA: TGCGCCAGCAGCCGTTATCTTAGCGGGGGGTACTACGAGCAGTACTTC. This sequence encodes CASSRYLSGGYYEQYF.